This T cell receptor beta chain was profiled in a study of T-cell memory formation after mild COVID-19. Trimming took off 5 bases at V and 0 bases at J, with 13 bases between the two ends. The CDR3 has 15 amino acids. Germline V gene sequence: CDR1 SGHAT, CDR2 FQNNGV. One entry per CDR3 protein, called by TCRdb with MiXCR from the 5' RACE reads. Among 25,000 to 35,000 distinct CDR3 sequences, roughly an eighth were seen once, and the ten largest hold nearly 15%. The sample taken for sequencing was PBMCs or a T cell subset sorted from them (not recorded which). This sequence joins TRBV11-2 and TRBJ1-1; possible D gene TRBD1, 6 bases. The sequence was obtained from an adult woman who had mild COVID-19 (a few samples of this study predate the infection). Cell type and time point are not known. CDR3 loop: CASSGDRLLNTEAFF. The DNA of the CDR3 is TGTGCCAGCAGCGGCGACAGGTTGCTGAACACTGAAGCTTTCTTT.